This passage covers 9 T cell receptor beta chains from one sample sequenced in a study of blood T cell dynamics during melanoma immunotherapy. The time point: week 3, after first cycle of checkpoint inhibitor. The table came from immunoSEQ multiplex PCR; TCRdb's copy has only in-frame clones and leaves some out. The sample holds 2,500 to 3,500 clones; around 90% are singletons and the top ten take 11% to 15%. Sequences were derived from blood, sampled from a patient treated with checkpoint blockade. The receptors originated from a human donor with melanoma.

The chain uses TRBV7-9 and TRBJ1-2; weak D call: TRBD1 (5 bases). V lost 2 bases and J 4 bases, leaving 8 bases between the germline ends. CDR1 is SEHNR and CDR2 is FQNEAQ in the germline V gene (reference sequence). The CDR3 totals 13 residues. CDR3 amino acids: CASSLSGTYGYTF. The CDR3 DNA reads as TGTGCCAGCAGCTTATCAGGGACCTATGGCTACACCTTC.

The chain has TRBV6-1 and TRBJ1-2; D might be TRBD1 (5 bases). The CDR3 sequence is 13 residues long. CDR1 is MNHNS and CDR2 is SASEGT in the germline V gene. Trimming took off 1 base at V and 4 bases at J, with 7 bases between the two ends. The CDR3 DNA is TGTGCCAGCAGTGAAGGAGGGGCCTATGGCTACACCTTC. Translated, it gives CASSEGGAYGYTF.

This clone was recorded only once. This chain connects TRBV5-8 to TRBJ1-5, with 8 bases matching TRBD1. Germline V CDR1 and CDR2: SGHTS, YDEGEE. J was trimmed by 6 bases and V by 4 bases; bases with no gene match: 9. The CDR3 runs to 15 residues. The CDR3 region is CASSAGTGPGQPQHF. CDR3 DNA sequence: TGTGCCAGCAGCGCCGGGACAGGTCCGGGTCAGCCCCAGCATTTT.

The chain couples TRBV6-5 to TRBJ1-1; the D is unclear. The CDR3 contains 16 residues. Per germline, CDR1 MNHEY and CDR2 SVGAGI. V gave up 3 bases and J gave up 0 bases, with 14 bases separating them. Here the CDR3 DNA reads TGTGCCAGCAGTTATTATTTCCGGGCGATGAACACTGAAGCTTTCTTT. Its protein is CASSYYFRAMNTEAFF.

The chain is built from TRBV5-6 and TRBJ2-7, with D uncertain. CDR1 is SGHDT and CDR2 is YYEEEE in the germline V gene. Trimming cost V 3 bases and J 3 bases, with 10 bases left between them. This CDR3 comprises 13 residues. CDR3 loop: CASSSETHYEQYF. The DNA of the CDR3 is TGTGCCAGCAGCTCCGAGACACACTACGAGCAGTACTTC.

This clone was seen just once. The V gene is TRBV10-3, the J gene TRBJ2-1; D might be TRBD1 or TRBD2, each matching 6 bases. Trimming left V 10 bases short and J 1 base short, with 17 bases between. In germline, CDR1 is ENHRY, CDR2 SYGVKD. The CDR3 runs to 15 residues. The CDR3 here is CATSPGDFSYNEQFF. CDR3 DNA: TGTGCCACGTCACCAGGGGACTTTTCCTACAATGAGCAGTTCTTC.

The chain combines TRBV2 with TRBJ2-1, with TRBD2 identical over 7 bases. Trimming cost V 9 bases and J 4 bases; bases outside gene matches: 6. Per germline, CDR1 SNHLY and CDR2 FYNNEI. The CDR3 contains 13 residues. The CDR3 coding sequence is TGTGCCAGGGCGGGGGAGGCTTACAATGAGCAGTTCTTC. Protein: CARAGEAYNEQFF.

The chain employs TRBV27 and TRBJ2-5, with 8 bases aligning to TRBD1. V shed 5 bases, J shed 4 bases, and the junction held 9 bases outside the gene matches. Germline V gene sequence: CDR1 MNHEY, CDR2 SMNVEV (reference sequence). CDR3 length: 15 amino acids. CDR3 loop: CASSPRTGMRETQYF. CDR3 DNA: TGTGCCAGCAGTCCCCGGACAGGGATGAGAGAGACCCAGTACTTC.

The V and J genes are TRBV7-2 and TRBJ2-7, with D perhaps matching TRBD1 (5 bases). Germline CDR1 is SGHTA and CDR2 is FQGNSA. The CDR3 has 14 amino acids. V was cut by 4 bases and J by 7 bases, with 17 bases left in between. CDR3 coding DNA: TGTGCCAGCAGCTCCGGGCCAAATCAGGGTGAGCAGTACTTC. Translation: CASSSGPNQGEQYF.